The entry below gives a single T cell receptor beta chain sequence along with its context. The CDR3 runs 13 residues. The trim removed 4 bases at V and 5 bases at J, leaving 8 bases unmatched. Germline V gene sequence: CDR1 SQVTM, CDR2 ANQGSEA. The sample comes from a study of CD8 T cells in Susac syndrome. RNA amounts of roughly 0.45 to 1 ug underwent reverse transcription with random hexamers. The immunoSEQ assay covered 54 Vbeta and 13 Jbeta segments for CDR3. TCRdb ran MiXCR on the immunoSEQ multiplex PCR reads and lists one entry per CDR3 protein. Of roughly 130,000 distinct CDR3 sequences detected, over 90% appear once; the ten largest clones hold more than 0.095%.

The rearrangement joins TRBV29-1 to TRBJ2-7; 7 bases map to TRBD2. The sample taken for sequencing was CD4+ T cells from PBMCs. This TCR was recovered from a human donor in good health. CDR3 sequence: CSVGRGGLDEQYF. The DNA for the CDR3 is TGCAGCGTTGGTCGGGGAGGGCTTGACGAGCAGTACTTC.